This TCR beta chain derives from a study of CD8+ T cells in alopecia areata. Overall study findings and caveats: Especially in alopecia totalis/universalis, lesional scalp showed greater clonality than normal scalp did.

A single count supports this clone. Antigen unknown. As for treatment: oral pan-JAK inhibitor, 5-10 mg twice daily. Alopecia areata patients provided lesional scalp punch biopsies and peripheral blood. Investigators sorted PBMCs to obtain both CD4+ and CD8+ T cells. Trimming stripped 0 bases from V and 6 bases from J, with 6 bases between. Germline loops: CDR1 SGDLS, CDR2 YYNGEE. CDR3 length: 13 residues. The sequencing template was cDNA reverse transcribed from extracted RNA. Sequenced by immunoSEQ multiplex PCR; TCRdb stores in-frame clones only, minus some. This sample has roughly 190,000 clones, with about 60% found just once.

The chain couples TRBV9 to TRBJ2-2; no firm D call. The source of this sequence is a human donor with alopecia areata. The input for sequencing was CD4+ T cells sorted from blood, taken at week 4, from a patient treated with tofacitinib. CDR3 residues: CASSVATAGELFF. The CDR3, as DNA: TGTGCCAGCAGCGTAGCGACGGCCGGGGAGCTGTTTTTT.